This T cell receptor (beta chain) was identified during a study of shared clonotypes between healthy human individuals. Study-wide points: In this cohort, only blood was sampled, and tissue repertoires likely differ. With a few donors compared, 4% to 5.5% of naive CD4 clonotypes were shared.

The V gene's germline CDR1 is SGHVS and CDR2 FNYEAQ. Losses at the gene ends were 5 bases for V and 2 bases for J; bases not matched to a gene: 3. The CDR3 contains 15 residues. Data came from immunoSEQ multiplex PCR; TCRdb stores just in-frame clones and leaves some out. The table lists about a million clones, approximately 80% of them singletons, with about 1.5% in the top ten. As to this clone: The antigen is undetermined.

The split of CD4+ cells yielded CD45RA+ naive and CD45RA-negative memory subsets. The chain has TRBV7-6 and TRBJ2-7; 13 bases fit TRBD2. This clonotype was obtained from a man between 18 and 29 years old in good health. Sample: memory CD4+ T cells sorted from blood. Subset described: CD45RA-negative fraction. CDR3 sequence (DNA): TGTGCCAGCAGCCCAGGGACTAGCGGGACCTACGAGCAGTACTTC. Encoded protein: CASSPGTSGTYEQYF.